Below, 19 T cell receptor beta chains from the same sample are listed, as sequenced in a study of response to subunit inactivated influenza vaccine. Using its own MiXCR run on the RT-PCR reads, TCRdb lists one record per CDR3 protein. The sample has approximately 530,000 distinct CDR3 sequences, more than 7% seen once. This specimen was PBMCs from blood, taken around 2 years after vaccination. The receptor set was obtained from a man aged 50 to 69 who received an inactivated influenza vaccine.

As regards this clonotype: The junction does not match germline at one end; this may be a read error. The chain employs TRBV7-9 and TRBJ1-2; 7 bases map to TRBD1. The CDR3 loop spans 12 amino acids. The germline V gene has CDR1 SEHNR and CDR2 FQNEAQ (reference sequence). CDR3 loop: CASSRQGFLPFF. The CDR3 bases are TGTGCCAGCAGCCGACAGGGTTTCCTTCCCTTCTTC.

Only a few counts were recorded for this clonotype. The chain employs TRBV6-2 or TRBV6-3 and TRBJ2-1; 11 bases align to TRBD2. Germline V CDR1 and CDR2: MNHEY, SVGEGT. Trimming cost V 7 bases and J 9 bases; bases outside gene matches: 14. The CDR3 sequence is 16 residues long. The CDR3 here is CASTLNWLAGGTEQFF. In DNA, the CDR3 is TGTGCCAGCACCCTGAATTGGCTAGCGGGGGGTACTGAGCAGTTCTTC.

The chain carries TRBV7-2 and TRBJ2-5; no definite D call. CDR3 length equals 15 residues. Germline loops: CDR1 SGHTA, CDR2 FQGNSA. V gave up 4 bases and J gave up 3 bases, with 15 bases separating them. The CDR3 DNA reads TGTGCCAGCAGCTCCCAGGCCAGTCGAGAAGAGACCCAGTACTTC. Amino acids: CASSSQASREETQYF. The full variable domain, completed using reference TRBV7-2 and TRBJ2-5, is GAGVSQSPSNKVTEKGKDVELRCDPISGHTALYWYRQSLGQGLEFLIYFQGNSAPDKSGLPSDRFSAERTGGSVSTLTIQRTQQEDSAVYLCASSSQASREETQYFGPGTRLLVL.

This clonotype was observed at least ten times. The chain has TRBV6-2 or TRBV6-3 and TRBJ2-1; weak D call: TRBD2 (5 bases). Germline lookup yields CDR1 MNHEY and CDR2 SVGEGT. Trimming took 2 bases from V and 8 from J, leaving 19 bases between them. The CDR3 runs 16 residues. For the CDR3, the DNA is TGTGCCAGCAGTTACGGGAACCGGGGTCTGTCCCATGAGCAGTTCTTC. This gives the protein CASSYGNRGLSHEQFF.

This chain links TRBV19 with TRBJ2-7; the match to TRBD1 covers 8 bases. V lost 6 bases and J lost 0; bases outside the gene matches: 7. The CDR3 is 15 residues long. Germline V gene sequence: CDR1 LNHDA, CDR2 SQIVND (reference sequence). The CDR3 DNA reads as TGTGCCAGTAGCTACAGGGGGGAGAGCTCCTACGAGCAGTACTTC. As protein: CASSYRGESSYEQYF.

This clonotype was recorded many times. V is TRBV10-3 and J is TRBJ2-3; no definite D call. Trimming stripped 4 bases from V and 0 bases from J, with 5 bases between. The CDR3 loop spans 13 amino acids. CDR1 is ENHRY, CDR2 SYGVKD, per germline. The CDR3 DNA is TGTGCCATCAGTGGCGGAAGCACAGATACGCAGTATTTT. This gives the protein CAISGGSTDTQYF.

The chain combines TRBV24-1 with TRBJ2-7; tentatively, D is TRBD2 (5 bases). The germline V gene has CDR1 KGHDR and CDR2 SFDVKD. V was pared by 4 bases and J by 1 base, with 7 bases between. The CDR3 loop spans 13 amino acids. As DNA, the CDR3 is TGTGCCACCAGTGACAGCGGTTCCTACGAGCAGTACTTC. This codes for CATSDSGSYEQYF.

The chain links TRBV10-2 to TRBJ2-5; D gene unclear. The CDR3 is 14 residues long. The germline CDR1 and CDR2 sequences are WSHSY and SAAADI. The V and J ends lost 6 bases and 2 bases respectively, with 13 bases between them. The CDR3 DNA follows: TGCGCCAGCAGGCCCGTCAGGATTCAAGAGACCCAGTACTTC. Translating gives CASRPVRIQETQYF.

The table lists this clonotype with many counts. The chain uses TRBV5-6 and TRBJ2-1; 7 nucleotides agree with TRBD2. CDR1 and CDR2 from the germline V gene are SGHDT and YYEEEE. The CDR3 totals 15 residues. J lost 6 bases, V lost 1 base, and 7 bases had no gene match. CDR3 region: CASSLLSGSPNEQFF. CDR3 coding DNA: TGTGCCAGCAGCTTGCTTAGCGGGTCCCCCAATGAGCAGTTCTTC.

This chain links TRBV12-3 or TRBV12-4 with TRBJ2-5, with 8 positions matching TRBD1. After removal of 3 bases from V and 5 bases from J, the junction contained 5 bases not matched to a gene. The CDR3 is made up of 14 amino acids. For the CDR3, the DNA is TGTGCCAGCAGTTTTTCCAGGGGGCGGGAGACCCAGTACTTC. This gives the protein CASSFSRGRETQYF.

In its sample, this clonotype was seen many times. V usage is TRBV5-6 and J usage is TRBJ2-2, with 16 bases aligning to TRBD2. Germline V gives CDR1 SGHDT, CDR2 YYEEEE. There are 18 residues in the CDR3. Trimming removed 6 bases from V and 2 bases from J; junction bases left unmatched: 7. The DNA for the CDR3 is TGTGCCAGCACCACGGGGACTAGCGGGAGGGCTAACACCGGGGAGCTGTTTTTT. Translated, it gives CASTTGTSGRANTGELFF.

This clonotype was observed many times. CDR3 bases: TGTGCCAGCAGCCCGCAGATGAACACTGAAGCTTTCTTT. Protein sequence: CASSPQMNTEAFF. J is TRBJ1-1 and V is TRBV14; no firm D call. The germline V gene has CDR1 SGHDN and CDR2 FVKESK. V shed 4 bases and J shed 0 bases, with 6 bases lying between them. The CDR3 has 13 amino acids.

This clonotype was seen many times. The chain links TRBV20-1 to TRBJ2-7, with unresolved D. CDR1 DFQATT and CDR2 SNEGSKA come from the germline V gene (reference sequence). The CDR3 sequence is 11 residues long. V was cut by 3 bases and J by 3 bases, with 6 bases left in between. The DNA of the CDR3 is TGCAGTGCTAGCAGCTTCTACGAGCAGTACTTC. It is translated as CSASSFYEQYF.

The chain has TRBV4-1 and TRBJ2-2; the match to TRBD1 covers 9 bases. Germline loops: CDR1 MGHRA, CDR2 YSYEKL. V shed 4 bases, J shed 8 bases, and the junction held 5 bases outside the gene matches. The CDR3 consists of 14 residues. CDR3 nucleotide sequence: TGCGCCAGCAGCCCAGGGACAGGGTTAGGGGAGCTGTTTTTT. It specifies CASSPGTGLGELFF.

This clonotype appeared a few times. The chain recombines TRBV12-3 or TRBV12-4 with TRBJ1-1; no reliable D call. There are 11 residues in the CDR3. The V and J ends lost 6 bases and 7 bases respectively, with 9 bases between them. CDR3 bases: TGTGCCAGCAGAGAGAAGGGTGAAGCTTTCTTT. Protein sequence: CASREKGEAFF.

The rearrangement links TRBV28 to TRBJ2-7; 9 nucleotides match TRBD1. V lost 9 bases to trimming and J lost 4 bases; unmatched junction nucleotides: 10. Looked up from germline, CDR1 is MDHEN and CDR2 is SYDVKM. The CDR3 is 14 amino acids. CDR3 nucleotides: TGTGCCAGTGGGAGGACAGGGGCCCCATACGAGCAGTACTTC. It translates to CASGRTGAPYEQYF. The full variable domain, in which reference TRBV28 and TRBJ2-7 provide the parts outside the CDR3, is DVKVTQSSRYLVKRTGEKVFLECVQDMDHENMFWYRQDPGLGLRLIYFSYDVKMKEKGDIPEGYSVSREKKERFSLILESASTNQTSMYLCASGRTGAPYEQYFGPGTRLTVT.

At least ten counts were recorded for this clonotype. This chain connects TRBV2 to TRBJ2-7; D is uncertain. V was pared by 8 bases and J by 3 bases, with 11 bases between. Germline CDR1 and CDR2: SNHLY and FYNNEI. The CDR3 runs to 12 residues. In DNA, the CDR3 is TGTGCCAGCGGGCCTCTAATCTACGAGCAGTACTTC. This translates into CASGPLIYEQYF. Together with reference TRBV2 and TRBJ2-7, the CDR3 gives the full variable domain: EPEVTQTPSHQVTQMGQEVILRCVPISNHLYFYWYRQILGQKVEFLVSFYNNEISEKSEIFDDQFSVERPDGSNFTLKIRSTKLEDSAMYFCASGPLIYEQYFGPGTRLTVT.

The CDR3, as DNA: TGTGCCAGCTCACCACCGCAGGGGGCCACTGGGGCCAACGTCCTGACTTTC. It specifies CASSPPQGATGANVLTF. V is TRBV18 and J is TRBJ2-6; 8 bases align to TRBD1. Per the germline V gene, CDR1 is KGHSH and CDR2 is LQKENI. This CDR3 is 17 amino acids long. V lost 0 bases, J lost 2 bases, and 3 bases stayed unmatched. The variable domain in full, with the rest retrieved from reference TRBV18 and TRBJ2-6, is NAGVMQNPRHLVRRRGQEARLRCSPMKGHSHVYWYRQLPEEGLKFMVYLQKENIIDESGMPKERFSAEFPKEGPSILRIQQVVRGDSAAYFCASSPPQGATGANVLTFGAGSRLTVL.

The V and J genes are TRBV4-3 and TRBJ1-6; D might be TRBD1 (5 bases). This CDR3 region has 13 residues. CDR1 is LGHNA, CDR2 YSLEER, per germline. The ends were cut back, 3 bases at V and 9 bases at J, with 9 bases in the middle. CDR3 residues: CASSHRQGSPLHF. The CDR3 DNA sequence: TGCGCCAGCAGCCATCGTCAGGGTTCACCCCTCCACTTT.